The rows below give T cell receptor beta chains drawn from one sample of a study of blood T cell repertoires in COVID-19. The method was immunoSEQ multiplex PCR; TCRdb's version includes in-frame clones alone and lacks a portion of them. Of about 190,000 clones in the sample, roughly 90% are singletons; the top ten hold 5% to 7.5%. The sample was peripheral blood. The receptors stem from a woman in her forties who had recovered from COVID-19. CDR3s include the opening cysteine and the closing phenylalanine or tryptophan. A D gene is named only where the DNA matches it firmly. Clone size is given for some rows only: seen once, a few or many times, or a class if the clone is expanded.

J: TRBJ2-5; size: -; V: TRBV18; D: -; DNA: TGTGCCAGCTCATCCCAGGCGGGGAGGGAGACCCAGTACTTC; CDR3: CASSSQAGRETQYF
J: TRBJ2-6; size: -; V: TRBV19; D: TRBD1; DNA: TGTGCCACAACAGGGGTCGGGGCCAACGTCCTGACTTTC; CDR3: CATTGVGANVLTF
J: TRBJ2-7; size: -; V: TRBV7-8; D: TRBD2; DNA: TGTGCCAGCAGCTCGACAGGGGGTCGGACTAGCGGGAGGCCTTCGGGCGAGCAGTACTTC; CDR3: CASSSTGGRTSGRPSGEQYF
J: TRBJ1-6; size: -; V: TRBV13; D: -; DNA: TGTGCCAGCAGATTCCAGGGTAGTGATTCACCCCTCCACTTT; CDR3: CASRFQGSDSPLHF
J: TRBJ2-7; size: -; V: TRBV5-4; D: TRBD2; DNA: TGTGCCAGCAGCTTGGATTGGGGGGGGACGGAGCAGTACTTC; CDR3: CASSLDWGGTEQYF
J: TRBJ2-1; size: -; V: TRBV6-5; D: -; DNA: TGTGCCAGCACCCGAGGGGGACTACCAAACAATGAGCAGTTCTTC; CDR3: CASTRGGLPNNEQFF
J: TRBJ1-1; size: -; V: TRBV5-1; D: TRBD1; DNA: TGCGCCAGCAGCTTTGGGAAAACAGGGGGAAGTACTGAAGCTTTCTTT; CDR3: CASSFGKTGGSTEAFF
J: TRBJ1-5; size: -; V: TRBV18; D: TRBD1; DNA: TGTGCCAGCTCACCGAGGACAGGGCTTAATAGCAATCAGCCCCAGCATTTT; CDR3: CASSPRTGLNSNQPQHF
J: TRBJ2-7; size: -; V: TRBV6-5; D: TRBD2; DNA: TGTGCCAGCAGCACGCCTAGCGGCGTAACCTACGAGCAGTACTTC; CDR3: CASSTPSGVTYEQYF
J: TRBJ1-1; size: -; V: TRBV10-3; D: -; DNA: TGTGCCACCTCGGGGATGAACACTGAAGCTTTCTTT; CDR3: CATSGMNTEAFF
J: TRBJ2-1; size: -; V: TRBV3-1/TRBV3-2; D: -; DNA: TGTGCCAGCAGCCTAAGTCCCAGTGAGCAGTTCTTC; CDR3: CASSLSPSEQFF
J: TRBJ1-5; size: -; V: TRBV15; D: -; DNA: TGTGCCACCAGCACAGACACCTATTCCAATCAGCCCCAGCATTTT; CDR3: CATSTDTYSNQPQHF
J: TRBJ2-3; size: -; V: TRBV7-9; D: TRBD1; DNA: TGTGCCAGCAACCTTAGGTCCGTTCTGAGGGACAGGGGTGTAGATACGCAGTATTTT; CDR3: CASNLRSVLRDRGVDTQYF
J: TRBJ2-7; size: -; V: TRBV30; D: TRBD2; DNA: TGTGCCTCCCATCGGGGGGGGCCCTTCTACGAGCAGTACTTC; CDR3: CASHRGGPFYEQYF
J: TRBJ2-7; size: -; V: TRBV14; D: TRBD2; DNA: TGTGCCAGCAGCCAAGGGCGACTAGCCGAGAACTACGAGCAGTACTTC; CDR3: CASSQGRLAENYEQYF
J: TRBJ2-1; size: -; V: TRBV7-6; D: TRBD1; DNA: TGTGCCAGCAGCCCCGGACAGGGGAGTTACAATGAGCAGTTCTTC; CDR3: CASSPGQGSYNEQFF
J: TRBJ1-1; size: -; V: TRBV7-2; D: TRBD1; DNA: TGTGCCAGCAGCGCGTCAGGGGGGAACACTGAAGCTTTCTTT; CDR3: CASSASGGNTEAFF
J: TRBJ2-5; size: -; V: TRBV4-1; D: -; DNA: TGCGCCAGCAGCCAAGCCTCCTTTGCGCCTCAAGAGACCCAGTACTTC; CDR3: CASSQASFAPQETQYF
J: TRBJ1-2; size: -; V: TRBV30; D: TRBD1; DNA: TGTGCCTGGAGTCCTCAGGGGGCTGAAGGCTACACCTTC; CDR3: CAWSPQGAEGYTF
J: TRBJ2-7; size: -; V: TRBV6-5; D: -; DNA: TGTGCCAGCAGCGGGACGGGACTCCCCTCCTACGAGCAGTACTTC; CDR3: CASSGTGLPSYEQYF
J: TRBJ2-5; size: once; V: TRBV15; D: TRBD2; DNA: TGTGCCACCAGCAGAGAACCGACTAGCGGGAGATACGAGACCCAGTACTTC; CDR3: CATSREPTSGRYETQYF
J: TRBJ2-7; size: -; V: TRBV12-3/TRBV12-4; D: -; DNA: TGTGCCAGCAGTTCAGGGCCCGAGCAGTACTTC; CDR3: CASSSGPEQYF
J: TRBJ1-6; size: -; V: TRBV11-1; D: TRBD1; DNA: TGTGCCAGCAGCTCGGACAGGGTGGATTCACCCCTCCACTTT; CDR3: CASSSDRVDSPLHF
J: TRBJ2-5; size: once; V: TRBV27; D: -; DNA: TGTGCCAGCAGCTCAATACTGAACAGGGAAGAGGAGACCCAGTACTTC; CDR3: CASSSILNREEETQYF
J: TRBJ1-3; size: -; V: TRBV27; D: TRBD1; DNA: TGTGCCAGCAGTTTACTCCCGACAGGGGACGACTCTGGAAACACCATATATTTT; CDR3: CASSLLPTGDDSGNTIYF
J: TRBJ2-7; size: -; V: TRBV19; D: TRBD2; DNA: TGTGCCAGTTCCTGGGGGACTAGCGGGAGGTCCCCAGAAGGCGAGCAGTACTTC; CDR3: CASSWGTSGRSPEGEQYF
J: TRBJ1-3; size: -; V: TRBV9; D: TRBD1; DNA: TGTGCCAGCAGCGTTTCGACAGGGTCTGGAAACACCATATATTTT; CDR3: CASSVSTGSGNTIYF
J: TRBJ2-1; size: -; V: TRBV27; D: -; DNA: TGTGCCAGCAGCCCAGCGGCCCACGCGTACAATGAGCAGTTCTTC; CDR3: CASSPAAHAYNEQFF
J: TRBJ1-5; size: -; V: TRBV2; D: -; DNA: TGTGCCAGCAGTGTGAGGGTTCAGGATCAGCCCCAGCATTTT; CDR3: CASSVRVQDQPQHF
J: TRBJ2-5; size: few; V: TRBV7-9; D: TRBD2; DNA: TGTGCCAGCAGCTCCAGCGGACTAGCGGGAGTAGAGACCCAGTACTTC; CDR3: CASSSSGLAGVETQYF
J: TRBJ2-3; size: once; V: TRBV19; D: -; DNA: TGTGCCAGTAGTATGGGACCAGGGGACGATACGCAGTATTTT; CDR3: CASSMGPGDDTQYF
J: TRBJ1-1; size: once; V: TRBV7-9; D: -; DNA: TGTGCCAGCAGGGAGGGAGTCACTGAAGCTTTCTTT; CDR3: CASREGVTEAFF
J: TRBJ1-5; size: once; V: TRBV19; D: TRBD1; DNA: TGTGCCAGTAGCCCCCCCCCAGGGCAGGGGGCGGGCAATCAGCCCCAGCATTTT; CDR3: CASSPPPGQGAGNQPQHF
J: TRBJ1-6; size: once; V: TRBV6-1; D: TRBD1; DNA: TGTGCCAGCGATGGACAGGGTTATTCACCCCTCCACTTT; CDR3: CASDGQGYSPLHF
J: TRBJ2-1; size: once; V: TRBV5-1; D: TRBD1; DNA: TGCGCCAGCAGCGTGGGACAGGGGGCAAGGGAGCAGTTCTTC; CDR3: CASSVGQGAREQFF
J: TRBJ2-7; size: once; V: TRBV7-9; D: TRBD1; DNA: TGTGCCAGCAGCTTTACCGGGACAGGAACCTACGAGCAGTACTTC; CDR3: CASSFTGTGTYEQYF
J: TRBJ2-6; size: -; V: TRBV19; D: -; DNA: TGTGCCAGTAGTATAGGCGGAGGTAACTCTGGGGCCAACGTCCTGACTTTC; CDR3: CASSIGGGNSGANVLTF
J: TRBJ1-5; size: -; V: TRBV5-4; D: -; DNA: TGTGCCAGCAGCCCAGACAGCCAAGGTCAGCCCCAGCATTTT; CDR3: CASSPDSQGQPQHF
J: TRBJ2-2; size: -; V: TRBV19; D: -; DNA: TGTGCCAGTAGTGCCGGGAGAGGTAACGGGGAGCTGTTTTTT; CDR3: CASSAGRGNGELFF
J: TRBJ2-3; size: -; V: TRBV18; D: -; DNA: TGTGCCAGCTCACCTTTGCGGACCGGGATGGGTGGAGATACGCAGTATTTT; CDR3: CASSPLRTGMGGDTQYF
J: TRBJ1-4; size: -; V: TRBV28; D: TRBD1; DNA: TGTGCCAGCAGTTTATACGCGCAGGGGGGTAATGAAAAACTGTTTTTT; CDR3: CASSLYAQGGNEKLFF
J: TRBJ1-1; size: -; V: TRBV6-5; D: -; DNA: TGTGCCAGCGTAGCGCGACACGGAAGGAACACTGAAGCTTTCTTT; CDR3: CASVARHGRNTEAFF